This record looks at one T cell receptor beta chain sequence and its context. This clone was seen a handful of times. Its antigen is unknown. The record has no base qualities; no much larger clone is one base away. This sample stems from a study of cytomegalovirus exposure and HLA in healthy donors (dated by TCRdb to 2016 to 2017). With respect to the entire study: An earlier analysis of several hundred of the donors reported approximately 290 Gb of sequence data and 120 million or so unique TCR beta sequences from roughly 200 million T cells. Genome-wide SNP genotypes for about 60% of the roughly 670 donors were used in a later genetic analysis, which treated that subset as a discovery cohort. Donor age, sex, ethnicity and CMV serostatus were compiled alongside the repertoire data. Of the approximately 400 genotyped donors, about 84% fell in the genetic ancestry cluster associated with self-reported Caucasian donors. A later analysis re-examined previously published TCR beta repertoires from hundreds of donors and added high-resolution HLA genotyping to investigate patterns of TCR occurrence. The study profiled the T cell repertoires of hundreds of subjects by immunosequencing and related them to cytomegalovirus serostatus. Approximately 310 gigabases of sequencing data and approximately 85 million unique TCR sequences were included in an early release covering about 700 HLA-typed donors. In an earlier analysis of a few hundred of the donors, high-throughput TCR beta sequencing was used to judge whether each TCR beta V gene segment behaved as functional or pseudogenic. In the later analysis, no new phenotypic data were used to find candidate immune exposures; instead, reliance was placed on TCR beta sequences and their occurrence across donors. Class I and class II HLA loci were covered by the typing at four-digit resolution. The study aimed to test whether signatures of past pathogen exposure could be identified by cataloging public T cell receptors. Several DR-DQ haplotypes were treated as single units for association and clustering because of strong linkage in the cohort. High-throughput TCR immunosequencing, statistical association of individual TCRs with disease status, and machine learning were combined to predict cytomegalovirus infection status. Among 300 to 450 genotyped donors of the cohort, an average of about 240,000 unique TCR beta nucleotide sequences were sequenced per donor, roughly 18% of them non-productive. The number of typed donors differed by locus: 629-630 for A, B, C, DRB1 and DQB1; approximately 520 for DQA1; around 610 for DPA1; and some 430 for DPB1. All discovery cohort repertoires had been generated using a single sequencing platform. A separate validation cohort of over a hundred different subjects was used in addition to the approximately 700-subject first cohort. The investigation overall reported the following: Because HLA typing was unavailable for some donors at each locus, only the typed subset was used in association tests. CMV serostatus was the only immune exposure information available for the cohort. In an earlier analysis of around 600 of the donors, most TCR beta V segments appeared in productive rearrangements about 87% or about 30% of the time, broadly matching IMGT annotations. While some public TCRs were present in many individuals, most TCR sequences turned up only very rarely across donors. A few of the identified cytomegalovirus-associated TCR beta chains were confirmed in vitro to be specific for cytomegalovirus antigens. Because counts were too low, under 20 rarely observed V segments, including chromosome 9 orphons, were left out of the earlier analysis of about 500 of the donors. The classifier was reported to diagnose cytomegalovirus status with high specificity and sensitivity in both the original cohort and the validation cohort. According to a later genetic analysis, donors in an Asian-associated ancestry cluster had fewer N-insertions in productive TCRs than the approximately 630-donor mean. According to a later analysis, TCR association rates differed among HLA loci, with DRB1 alleles showing the most associated TCRs and HLA-C alleles showing the fewest. A cluster of highly shared sequence variants was judged likely to represent a technical artifact of the sequencing pipeline. Correlated functional status among segregating V segments might be attributable to linkage disequilibrium, but an unknown experimental factor could not be ruled out. A further reported finding was that TCR beta sequences accurately predicted the HLA-A and HLA-B alleles for most subjects in the first cohort. Most CMV-associated TCR beta chains appeared to be HLA-restricted in a later analysis, and the HLA associations seemed to be driven largely by CMV exposure. The authors suggested that the approach could potentially be generalized to other disease states and immunological phenotypes. The presence/absence analyses assumed that sequencing depth was roughly uniform across donors, and that assumption may not be true. In a later analysis, HLA-associated TCR beta chains showed more clonal expansion and lower generation probabilities than non-associated chains that were equally common. The 87-base-pair reads could not distinguish some IMGT-functional V segments, including TRBV6-2 and TRBV6-3, so those segments were excluded. Strong co-occurrence of HLA alleles, especially DR and DQ, made assigning TCR associations to individual alleles difficult. The cohort was sequenced for TCR beta chains only, and without alpha or paired-chain data the features that could be detected were limited. According to a later analysis, parvovirus B19, influenza, CMV and Epstein-Barr virus appeared linked to several top co-occurrence clusters. The study gave a list of 150 to 200 TCR beta chains associated with cytomegalovirus. A later analysis associated 16,951 TCR beta sequences with specific HLA alleles at a false discovery rate of 0.05. V-gene and J-gene trimming of TCR beta chains was associated with a missense DCLRE1C variant in a later genetic analysis, and the association was replicated in an independent cohort.

From its cysteine to its phenylalanine, the CDR3 spans 17 amino acids. Kept here is only the CDR3 DNA, which spans 51 bases and is read in frame from base 1. Per the germline V gene, SGHDT is the CDR1 and YYEEEE is the CDR2. For this chain, trimming is 0 bases at the V end and 0 bases at the J end, and the number of junction bases without a gene match is 3. Libraries were built with the immunoSEQ multiplex PCR assay. For the multiplex PCR, a mixture combining 60 forward primers for TCR Vbeta segments and 13 reverse primers for TCR Jbeta segments was used. A multiplex PCR assay on genomic DNA amplified the CDR3 region of rearranged TCR beta genes. On the Illumina HiSeq System, the amplified TCR beta libraries were sequenced as 87-base-pair reads. The original methods were these. A later analysis tallied roughly 76 million unique TCR beta chains across the approximately 670 repertoires, and some 10 million of those chains were shared by two or more donors. Raw reads were error-corrected and collapsed into unique sequences by a nearest-neighbor algorithm in which closely related sequences were merged to remove PCR and sequencing errors. CDR3 sequences were aligned to IMGT reference sequences to assign V, D and J gene segments. Each retained sequence needed at least a six-nucleotide match to both a V gene segment and a J gene segment. Rearrangements were classified as productive when the CDR3 lacked stop codons and remained in frame with V and J, and all other rearrangements were classified as non-productive. CDR3 was defined according to IMGT convention as the region running from the second conserved V-encoded cysteine to the conserved J-encoded phenylalanine. Sequences without an unambiguous match to a single V gene segment were excluded from the earlier analysis of several hundred of the donors. An earlier analysis of around 600 of the donors classified V segments as functional when productive rearrangements were above 56.7% and as segregating when the standard deviation between donors was above 5%. A statistical classification framework was built to diagnose cytomegalovirus status from the catalog of TCR beta chain sequences. In a later analysis, V and J genes were assigned by comparing TCR nucleotide sequences against IMGT/GENE-DB human TR gene sequences. Using the TCRdist pipeline, a later analysis assigned CDR3 sequences along with most-parsimonious VDJ recombination scenarios. In a later analysis, each TCR beta chain was defined by its CDR3 amino acid sequence together with its V-gene family, and reads without a unique V-gene family were excluded. To address suspected cross-contamination and a sequencing artifact, a later analysis removed around 600 highly shared, low-generation-probability nucleotide sequences. In a later analysis, a clonal expansion index was calculated for each public chain from normalized within-repertoire ranks of inferred template counts. In a later analysis, generation probabilities were computed using a VDJ recombination model fitted to out-of-frame rearrangements, and the results were checked against IGoR. In a later analysis, TCR-TCR, TCR-HLA and TCR-CMV co-occurrence was scored with hypergeometric tests, and a repertoire-size bias correction was applied to TCR pairs. To estimate false discovery rates, a later analysis permuted the HLA or CMV assignments 20 times. In a later analysis, co-occurring TCRs were grouped with DBSCAN, and TCRdist sequence similarity was added when clustering was performed within HLA-allele-positive subsets. For co-occurrence clustering, repertoires with fewer than 30,000 or more than 120,000 public chains were excluded, along with 4 to 6 repertoires with anomalous nucleotide sharing. TCRdb mirrors the immuneACCESS table, restricted to in-frame sequences. Some clones are absent from its copies; in checked studies, under half trace to an unresolved V gene, and the reason for the others is unknown. Clonal size and the V and J genes are those of that table, whereas D and trimming came from the DNA. The sample table contains 50,000 to 65,000 clones; only one count was recorded for about 81% of them. The top ten clonotypes cover around 5% of the sample.

In total, approximately 700 healthy bone marrow donors made up the cohort. At the time of sampling, all cohort members were nominally healthy, though unrecorded immune exposures were likely present. The donor tested CMV seronegative and was one of the 352 seronegative cohort members. Every donor gave a peripheral blood sample, and the peripheral blood mononuclear cells from that sample were used for TCR beta sequencing. Genomic DNA extraction from the blood cell samples was performed with the Qiagen DNeasy Blood Extraction Kit. Material for sequencing was PBMCs. The rearrangement combines TRBV5-6 with TRBJ2-3, with 11 bases aligning to TRBD2. This TCR was sampled from a woman between 25 and 40 years old in good health and CMV-seronegative. At the DNA level, the sequence is TGTGCCAGCAGCTTGGGACTAGCGGGACTTAGCACAGATACGCAGTATTTT. Translated, this is CASSLGLAGLSTDTQYF.